Presented here are 9 T cell receptor beta chains from one specimen sequenced in a study of CD8+ T cells in alopecia areata (dated by TCRdb to 2017 to 2018). The protocol used for the library was the immunoSEQ multiplex PCR assay. RNA was extracted from all samples and reverse transcribed into cDNA as template for TCR sequencing. The table comes from immuneACCESS by way of TCRdb, which keeps in-frame sequences with V and J called. Part of the clones is missing from these tables; in studies checked, under half for an unresolved V gene and the rest for unknown reasons. For this sample there are roughly 120,000 clones; 53% appear just once. In total, the top ten clones hold 0.46% of the sample. Interpreted using the paper, the time point label stands for: less than five weeks on oral tofacitinib. The label giving this sample's treatment or condition can be read as: oral pan-JAK inhibitor, 5-10 mg twice daily.

The source material was CD4+ T cells sorted from blood, sampled at week 4, from a patient treated with tofacitinib. The receptors come from a human donor with alopecia areata.

The chain couples TRBV18 to TRBJ1-2; TRBD1 might be the D (6 bases). Germline V gene sequence: CDR1 KGHSH, CDR2 LQKENI. With 4 bases removed from V and 8 bases from J, the gap between germline ends came to 20 bases. The CDR3 contains 15 residues. The CDR3 sequence: CASSLRAGADGGYTF. The CDR3 DNA reads as TGTGCCAGCTCACTCCGCGCAGGGGCCGATGGAGGCTACACCTTC.

The chain links TRBV12-5 to TRBJ2-7, with D unresolved. The CDR3 runs to 14 residues. Between the trimmed V and J ends, which lost 0 bases and 3 bases, there was a span of 9 bases. Germline assignment: CDR1 LGHNT and CDR2 FRNRAP. The CDR3: CASGLVAEFYEQYF. Written as DNA, the CDR3 is TGTGCTAGTGGTTTGGTCGCAGAGTTCTACGAGCAGTACTTC.

This chain joins TRBV30 and TRBJ2-4, with 10 nucleotides matching TRBD1. CDR3 length equals 14 residues. The trim removed 2 bases at V and 4 bases at J, leaving 2 bases unmatched. CDR1 GTSNPN and CDR2 SVGIG come from the germline V gene (reference sequence). For the CDR3, the DNA is TGTGCCTGGAGTTGGACAGGGGGGAAAAACATTCAGTACTTC. Its translation is CAWSWTGGKNIQYF.

This clone was observed a few times. V and J are TRBV5-4 and TRBJ2-7; 12 positions match TRBD2. This CDR3 contains 14 residues. Germline loops: CDR1 SGHNT, CDR2 YYREEE (reference sequence). Unmatched junction bases numbered 5, after V lost 4 bases and J lost 6 bases. CDR3: CASSPGLAGLEQYF. Written as DNA, the CDR3 is TGTGCCAGCAGCCCCGGACTAGCGGGACTCGAGCAGTACTTC.

The table lists this clone with a few counts. The chain carries TRBV7-9 and TRBJ2-1; no reliable D call. Trimming took 5 bases from V and 3 from J, leaving 8 bases between them. The length of the CDR3 is 13 residues. Germline-derived CDR1 and CDR2 are SEHNR and FQNEAQ (reference sequence). The chain's CDR3 is CASSIDNYNEQFF. In DNA, the CDR3 is TGTGCCAGCAGCATCGACAACTACAATGAGCAGTTCTTC.

Remarks on this clone: A junction end diverges from the germline sequence, so it may reflect a read error. The chain employs TRBV29-1 and TRBJ2-7; D perhaps matches TRBD1 (6 bases). CDR1 is SQVTM and CDR2 is ANQGSEA in the germline V gene. This CDR3 region has 12 residues. The CDR3, as DNA: TGCAGCGTTAAAGACAGGACGTACGAGCAGTACTTC. It codes for CSVKDRTYEQYF.

This clone was observed a handful of times. The V call is TRBV14, the J call TRBJ2-3; either TRBD1 or TRBD2 may fit D (6 bases each). Germline lookup yields CDR1 SGHDN and CDR2 FVKESK. Trimming took off 1 base at V and 2 bases at J, with 13 bases between the two ends. CDR3 length equals 16 residues. CDR3 loop: CASSQVRGTVTDTQYF. In nucleotides, the CDR3 is TGTGCCAGCAGCCAAGTAAGGGGGACTGTCACAGATACGCAGTATTTT.

The chain uses TRBV18 and TRBJ2-1; no reliable D call. The CDR3 sequence is 13 residues long. Germline-derived CDR1 and CDR2 are KGHSH and LQKENI. V shed 0 bases and J shed 5 bases, with 5 bases lying between them. DNA for the CDR3: TGTGCCAGCTCACCACCGTCGAACAATGAGCAGTTCTTC. Its translation is CASSPPSNNEQFF.

The chain employs TRBV2 and TRBJ2-2, with a tentative D call TRBD2 (6 bases). The length of the CDR3 is 16 residues. Germline V gives CDR1 SNHLY, CDR2 FYNNEI. V shed 6 bases and J shed 2 bases, with 16 bases lying between them. CDR3 bases: TGTGCCAGCAGATCTGCAGCGGGCTTCAACACCGGGGAGCTGTTTTTT. Translation: CASRSAAGFNTGELFF.